The 20 T cell receptor beta chains listed next were all sequenced from one sample in a study of shared clonotypes between healthy human individuals. Using immunoSEQ multiplex PCR, the repertoire was profiled, and TCRdb retains in-frame clones only, with some absent. The sample lists 600,000 to 750,000 clones, 72% occurring once. Input material: memory CD4+ T cells sorted from blood. Regarding subset: CD45RA-negative fraction. These receptors came from a woman in her 30s in good health.

The CDR3 here is CASRTGDGQPQHF. Here the CDR3 DNA reads TGTGCCAGCAGAACAGGGGATGGACAGCCCCAGCATTTT. V and J are TRBV2 and TRBJ1-5; 7 bases match TRBD1. V lost 6 bases, J lost 7 bases, and 6 bases stayed unmatched. The CDR3 is 13 residues long. Germline V gene data show CDR1 as SNHLY and CDR2 as FYNNEI. Full variable domain (outside the CDR3, taken from reference TRBV2 and TRBJ1-5): EPEVTQTPSHQVTQMGQEVILRCVPISNHLYFYWYRQILGQKVEFLVSFYNNEISEKSEIFDDQFSVERPDGSNFTLKIRSTKLEDSAMYFCASRTGDGQPQHFGDGTRLSIL.

This clone has just a few counts. The identical CDR3 is also encoded by other nucleotide sequences in the sample. The chain employs TRBV27 and TRBJ1-2; TRBD1 might be the D (5 bases). Trimming shortened V by 6 bases and J by 8 bases, and 16 bases separated the two germline ends. The CDR3 consists of 13 residues. The germline gives CDR1 MNHEY, CDR2 SMNVEV (reference sequence). The CDR3 bases are TGTGCCAGCAGCCCCTCCGGGGGTGGGGGCTACACCTTC. Translated: CASSPSGGGGYTF.

This rearrangement joins TRBV5-6 to TRBJ2-1; 11 positions agree with TRBD2. The trim removed 7 bases at V and 8 bases at J, leaving 11 bases unmatched. Looked up from germline, CDR1 is SGHDT and CDR2 is YYEEEE. The CDR3 is 15 amino acids. CDR3 coding DNA: TGTGCCAGCTTACTAGCGGGAGACCTTAGGGATGAGCAGTTCTTC. This translates into CASLLAGDLRDEQFF. The whole variable domain, filled in from reference TRBV5-6 and TRBJ2-1, reads DAGVTQSPTHLIKTRGQQVTLRCSPKSGHDTVSWYQQALGQGPQFIFQYYEEEERQRGNFPDRFSGHQFPNYSSELNVNALLLGDSALYLCASLLAGDLRDEQFFGPGTRLTVL.

The chain carries TRBV21-1 and TRBJ2-7; TRBD2 is the table's D call, not checked against the DNA. TRBV21-1 is flagged as a pseudogene. There are 15 residues in the CDR3. The CDR3 loop is CASSNGLAGSDEQYF. The CDR3, as DNA: TGTGCCAGCAGCAATGGACTAGCGGGGTCTGACGAGCAGTACTTC.

The chain carries TRBV7-9 and TRBJ2-5, with 8 bases aligning to TRBD2. The CDR3 extends over 13 amino acids. J was trimmed by 3 bases and V by 3 bases; bases with no gene match: 0. Looked up from germline, CDR1 is SEHNR and CDR2 is FQNEAQ (reference sequence). As DNA, the CDR3 is TGTGCCAGCAGCTTGGGACTAGAAGAGACCCAGTACTTC. It encodes CASSLGLEETQYF.

J is TRBJ2-3 and V is TRBV19; no reliable D call. Germline V gives CDR1 LNHDA, CDR2 SQIVND (reference sequence). The CDR3 totals 13 residues. Trimming took 6 bases from V and 0 from J, leaving 7 bases between them. Here the CDR3 DNA reads TGTGCCAGTAGAAGGCTAAGCACAGATACGCAGTATTTT. The encoded protein is CASRRLSTDTQYF.

V and J are TRBV19 and TRBJ1-2; tentatively, D is TRBD1 (6 bases). V lost 9 bases and J 0 bases, leaving 17 bases between the germline ends. CDR3 size: 15 residues. Germline V CDR1 and CDR2: LNHDA, SQIVND (reference sequence). CDR3 protein: CASAAFRQANYGYTF. CDR3 sequence (DNA): TGTGCCAGCGCCGCGTTCCGACAGGCTAACTATGGCTACACCTTC.

About this clone itself: A read error is the likely source, as a far larger clone sits one nucleotide away. The sample holds other DNA sequences that translate to the same CDR3. V usage is TRBV10-1 and J usage is TRBJ1-1; no firm D call. Trimming left V 2 bases short and J 3 bases short, with 7 bases between. Per the germline V gene, CDR1 is WNHNN and CDR2 is SYGVQD (reference sequence). This CDR3 contains 13 residues. CDR3 nucleotide sequence: TGCGCCAGCAGTGAGAACAGAGACACTGAAGCTTTCTTT. This encodes CASSENRDTEAFF.

As for this clone: The same CDR3 also results from other DNA sequences found in this sample. The CDR3, as DNA: TGCGCCAGCAGCTTTGGTACCGGGGAGCTGTTTTTT. Translating gives CASSFGTGELFF. This chain links TRBV5-1 with TRBJ2-2, with D unclear. Germline-derived CDR1 and CDR2 are SGHRS and YFSETQ. Trimming cost V 2 bases and J 5 bases, with 4 bases left between them. The CDR3 loop spans 12 amino acids.

This chain links TRBV7-9 with TRBJ2-3; unclear D gene. The V and J ends lost 5 bases and 2 bases respectively, with 8 bases between them. There are 13 residues in the CDR3. Germline V gene lookup returns CDR1 SEHNR and CDR2 FQNEAQ (reference sequence). Here the CDR3 DNA reads TGTGCCAGCAGCCCACTGAACACAGATACGCAGTATTTT. The encoded protein is CASSPLNTDTQYF.

The CDR3 nucleotides read TGTGCCAGCAGCTTGACAGTGAGCTCCTACGAGCAGTACTTC. Residues: CASSLTVSSYEQYF. V usage is TRBV5-4 and J usage is TRBJ2-7; D is unclear. The CDR3 has 14 residues. Between the trimmed V and J ends, which lost 1 base and 0 bases, there was a span of 8 bases. The germline CDR1 and CDR2 sequences are SGHNT and YYREEE (reference sequence).

The chain employs TRBV29-1 and TRBJ2-3, with 12 nucleotides matching TRBD1. V trimming: 2 bases; J trimming: 4 bases; junction bases outside the gene matches: 10. The germline gives CDR1 SQVTM, CDR2 ANQGSEA. CDR3 length: 17 amino acids. In DNA form, the CDR3 reads TGCAGCGTTGAAAGGGTCGGGACAGGGGGCTCTCCAGATACGCAGTATTTT. Translating it yields CSVERVGTGGSPDTQYF.

The J gene is TRBJ2-3, the V gene TRBV28; D is possibly TRBD2 (5 bases). The CDR3 has 14 amino acids. Trimming cost V 5 bases and J 2 bases, with 11 bases left between them. Germline-derived CDR1 and CDR2 are MDHEN and SYDVKM. CDR3 nucleotides: TGTGCCAGCAGTACCCGGGATCACACAGATACGCAGTATTTT. This codes for CASSTRDHTDTQYF.

On this clone itself: The sample carries other DNA sequences with the same CDR3. The chain combines TRBV6-5 with TRBJ1-1; D call uncertain. Trimming left V 0 bases short and J 2 bases short, with 10 bases between. Germline loops: CDR1 MNHEY, CDR2 SVGAGI. The CDR3 has 15 residues. The CDR3 spells CASSYSRASNTEAFF. The DNA of the CDR3 is TGTGCCAGCAGTTACTCGAGAGCCAGTAACACTGAAGCTTTCTTT.

The chain's CDR3 is CASTSGGNYNEQFF. The CDR3, as DNA: TGCGCCAGCACTAGCGGAGGCAACTACAATGAGCAGTTCTTC. This chain connects TRBV10-2 to TRBJ2-1; 7 bases are a match to TRBD2. From germline, CDR1 is WSHSY and CDR2 SAAADI. This CDR3 spans 14 amino acids. V gave up 7 bases and J gave up 3 bases; unmatched junction bases: 6.

The gene calls are TRBV7-2 and TRBJ2-7; D possibly corresponds to TRBD2 (5 bases). V lost 3 bases and J 2 bases, leaving 14 bases between the germline ends. This CDR3 region has 15 residues. CDR1 and CDR2 (germline): SGHTA, FQGNSA. The CDR3 bases are TGTGCCAGCAGCTTCAAGAGTGGGAGTACCTACGAGCAGTACTTC. The encoded protein is CASSFKSGSTYEQYF.

The chain recombines TRBV4-2 with TRBJ1-1, with 7 positions matching TRBD1. Germline loops: CDR1 LGHNA, CDR2 YNFKEQ. This CDR3 is built from 16 residues. With V trimmed by 2 bases and J by 0 bases, 6 bases remained unmatched. As DNA, the CDR3 is TGTGCCAGCAGCCAAAAGGGGACAGCCATGAACACTGAAGCTTTCTTT. This gives the protein CASSQKGTAMNTEAFF.

This chain connects TRBV19 to TRBJ2-1; D may be TRBD2 (6 bases). V was cut by 5 bases and J by 1 base, with 9 bases left in between. In germline, CDR1 is LNHDA, CDR2 SQIVND (reference sequence). The CDR3 runs to 14 residues. The DNA for the CDR3 is TGTGCCAGTAGTCGGGGGAGTTCCTACAATGAGCAGTTCTTC. It is translated as CASSRGSSYNEQFF.

This sequence joins TRBV28 and TRBJ1-1; D might be TRBD1 (5 bases). The CDR3 covers 17 residues. With 3 bases removed from V and 0 bases from J, the gap between germline ends came to 17 bases. CDR1 is MDHEN and CDR2 is SYDVKM in the germline V gene. The CDR3 region is CASSLVAGNLLNTEAFF. DNA for the CDR3: TGTGCCAGCAGTTTGGTAGCAGGGAACCTTCTGAACACTGAAGCTTTCTTT.

This clone occurred a few times. The chain combines TRBV2 with TRBJ2-7, with no clear D. CDR3 length equals 12 residues. Germline CDR1 and CDR2: SNHLY and FYNNEI. Trimming left V 5 bases short and J 6 bases short, with 11 bases between. The CDR3 DNA is TGTGCCAGCAGTTATGGCCGCGGCGAGCAGTACTTC. Protein: CASSYGRGEQYF. The whole variable domain, filled in from reference TRBV2 and TRBJ2-7, reads EPEVTQTPSHQVTQMGQEVILRCVPISNHLYFYWYRQILGQKVEFLVSFYNNEISEKSEIFDDQFSVERPDGSNFTLKIRSTKLEDSAMYFCASSYGRGEQYFGPGTRLTVT.